The 26 T cell receptor beta chains below come from one sample, sequenced in a study of blood T cell repertoires in COVID-19 (dated by TCRdb to between 2020 and 2021). The protocol used for the library was the immunoSEQ multiplex PCR assay. The table was pulled from immuneACCESS by TCRdb, which kept in-frame rearrangements only. Such tables lose some clones; where checked, under half of the loss comes from unresolved V genes, and the rest has no known cause. The sample table holds 110,000 to 150,000 clones, of which roughly 85% were seen once. The top ten clones comprise 2.5% to 3% of the sample. What was sequenced was peripheral blood. These receptors all stem from a man aged 50-60 years with acute or convalescent COVID-19.

This sequence joins TRBV3-1 (or the pseudogene TRBV3-2) and TRBJ1-6; possibly TRBD1 for D (5 bases). Germline lookup yields CDR1 LGHDT and CDR2 YNNKEL (reference sequence). The CDR3 has 17 amino acids. V lost 0 bases and J lost 4, with 13 bases in between. CDR3: CASSQDTGVPYNSPLHF. CDR3 in DNA: TGTGCCAGCAGCCAAGATACGGGGGTCCCTTATAATTCACCCCTCCACTTT.

V gene TRBV20-1 combines with J gene TRBJ1-1; no definite D call. This CDR3 spans 11 amino acids. Germline assignment: CDR1 DFQATT and CDR2 SNEGSKA (reference sequence). Trimming took 4 bases from V and 4 from J, leaving 7 bases between them. The CDR3 spells CSANTITEAFF. The CDR3 DNA reads as TGCAGTGCTAACACCATCACTGAAGCTTTCTTT.

The chain employs TRBV6-5 and TRBJ2-3, with 7 bases fitting TRBD1. This CDR3 is 15 amino acids long. V lost 2 bases, J lost 7 bases, and 9 bases stayed unmatched. Germline V CDR1 and CDR2: MNHEY, SVGAGI. CDR3 region: CASSYQGQRMNTQYF. Here the CDR3 DNA reads TGTGCCAGCAGTTACCAGGGACAGCGCATGAATACGCAGTATTTT.

Note on this clone: Additional DNA sequences in this sample encode the identical CDR3. This chain joins TRBV10-3 and TRBJ1-1, with 9 bases aligning to TRBD1. The CDR3 contains 14 residues. Germline V CDR1 and CDR2: ENHRY, SYGVKD. V was pared by 6 bases and J by 2 bases, with 4 bases of the junction left unmatched. The CDR3 DNA follows: TGTGCCATCAGCCCGACAGGGGGAAACACTGAAGCTTTCTTT. Its translation is CAISPTGGNTEAFF.

This sequence joins TRBV5-1 and TRBJ1-1; the D gene is possibly TRBD1 (6 bases). Germline V CDR1 and CDR2: SGHRS, YFSETQ. V lost 4 bases and J 3 bases, leaving 13 bases between the germline ends. The CDR3 has 14 residues. The CDR3 DNA sequence: TGCGCCAGCAGCAGGGACATCTGGGACACTGAAGCTTTCTTT. It specifies CASSRDIWDTEAFF.

This clone appeared a few times. The chain recombines TRBV6-5 with TRBJ1-1, with TRBD1 identical over 7 bases. Losses at the gene ends were 6 bases for V and 3 bases for J; bases not matched to a gene: 4. There are 13 residues in the CDR3. In germline, CDR1 is MNHEY, CDR2 SVGAGI. The CDR3 sequence: CASRDRVHTEAFF. CDR3 DNA sequence: TGTGCCAGCAGAGACAGGGTCCACACTGAAGCTTTCTTT.

The chain joins TRBV3-1 (or the pseudogene TRBV3-2) to TRBJ2-7; 7 bases are shared with TRBD1. Germline CDR1 and CDR2: LGHDT and YNNKEL (reference sequence). The CDR3 extends over 12 amino acids. The V segment lost 6 bases and the J segment 4 bases; nucleotides outside the gene matches: 3. The DNA of the CDR3 is TGTGCCAGCAGAGGGACAGATTACGAGCAGTACTTC. Its protein product is CASRGTDYEQYF.

The rearrangement joins TRBV11-1 to TRBJ2-1; the match to TRBD2 covers 9 bases. V gave up 2 bases and J gave up 10 bases; unmatched junction bases: 6. Germline V gene sequence: CDR1 SGHAT, CDR2 FQDESV (reference sequence). This CDR3 region has 14 residues. The CDR3 protein is CASSLQREDPEQFF. For the CDR3, the DNA is TGTGCCAGCAGCTTACAGCGGGAGGATCCCGAGCAGTTCTTC.

The V gene is TRBV5-8, the J gene TRBJ1-4; D is possibly TRBD1 (6 bases). This CDR3 comprises 16 residues. V shed 4 bases and J shed 5 bases, with 18 bases lying between them. The germline V gene has CDR1 SGHTS and CDR2 YDEGEE. CDR3: CASSLGSDSENEKLFF. As DNA, the CDR3 is TGTGCCAGCAGCCTGGGGTCGGACAGTGAGAATGAAAAACTGTTTTTT.

V and J are TRBV30 and TRBJ2-2, with 10 nucleotides matching TRBD1. Germline V lookup: CDR1 GTSNPN, CDR2 SVGIG (reference sequence). V shed 2 bases and J 3 bases; nucleotides not matched to a gene: 15. CDR3 length: 19 amino acids. This CDR3 reads CAWSSLETGGYLDTGELFF. The DNA of the CDR3 is TGTGCCTGGAGTTCGCTGGAGACAGGGGGCTATCTGGACACCGGGGAGCTGTTTTTT.

The chain joins TRBV6-2 or TRBV6-3 to TRBJ2-2; weak D call: TRBD1 (6 bases). Germline V lookup: CDR1 MNHEY, CDR2 SVGEGT. CDR3 length: 19 residues. The V end was cut by 1 base, the J end by 2 bases, with 20 bases between. The CDR3 DNA reads as TGTGCCAGCAGTTACTTTTTAGGGGGTAACAGGAGAAACACCGGGGAGCTGTTTTTT. This translates into CASSYFLGGNRRNTGELFF.

A few counts support this clone. The chain is built from TRBV7-2 and TRBJ1-5; D is undetermined. V lost 2 bases to trimming and J lost 4 bases, with 9 bases between them. Germline loops: CDR1 SGHTA, CDR2 FQGNSA. This CDR3 has 14 amino acids. Here the CDR3 DNA reads TGTGCCAGCAGCTTATCCTTGGAGAATCAGCCCCAGCATTTT. Encoded protein: CASSLSLENQPQHF.

The chain uses TRBV2 and TRBJ1-1, with no clear D. The CDR3 loop spans 12 amino acids. Trimming pared 7 bases from V and 6 bases from J, leaving 12 bases between. Germline CDR1 is SNHLY and CDR2 is FYNNEI. The CDR3 bases are TGTGCCAGCATCTTCCGACGGGCTGAAGCTTTCTTT. Encoded protein: CASIFRRAEAFF.

The chain is built from TRBV10-3 and TRBJ2-7; possibly TRBD2 for D (6 bases). Trimming removed 10 bases from V and 3 bases from J, with 10 bases in between. Germline V CDR1 and CDR2: ENHRY, SYGVKD. This CDR3 contains 11 residues. DNA of the CDR3: TGTGCCACCATGGGGGGCTACGAGCAGTACTTC. It specifies CATMGGYEQYF.

J is TRBJ2-2 and V is TRBV9; 8 nucleotides agree with TRBD1. V shed 2 bases and J 3 bases; nucleotides not matched to a gene: 6. This CDR3 is 16 amino acids long. Germline CDR1 is SGDLS and CDR2 is YYNGEE. The CDR3, as DNA: TGTGCCAGCAGCGTGTCCAGGGGGCAGGACACCGGGGAGCTGTTTTTT. Amino acids: CASSVSRGQDTGELFF.

Relative to its sample, this clone is medium-sized. The chain uses TRBV25-1 and TRBJ2-7; 11 bases are shared with TRBD2. V shed 3 bases, J shed 6 bases, and the junction held 13 bases outside the gene matches. The germline V gene encodes CDR1 MGHDK and CDR2 SYGVNS. The CDR3 loop spans 17 amino acids. The CDR3 loop is CASSDPVLAGAEGEQYF. CDR3 coding DNA: TGTGCCAGCAGTGATCCCGTACTAGCGGGAGCGGAAGGCGAGCAGTACTTC.

The V gene is TRBV28, the J gene TRBJ1-2, with D uncertain. V was clipped by 3 bases and J by 3 bases, with 8 bases between them. Germline V CDR1 and CDR2: MDHEN, SYDVKM. The CDR3 has 13 residues. The CDR3 DNA reads as TGTGCCAGCAGTTTGGGCAGTGACTATGGCTACACCTTC. Translating it yields CASSLGSDYGYTF.

This chain uses TRBV10-3 with TRBJ1-1; no definite D call. V was clipped by 2 bases and J by 1 base, with 5 bases between them. This CDR3 comprises 13 residues. CDR1 is ENHRY and CDR2 is SYGVKD in the germline V gene. Here the CDR3 reads CAISETGNTEAFF. The CDR3 DNA sequence: TGTGCCATCAGTGAGACGGGGAACACTGAAGCTTTCTTT.

This clone was observed once. The V and J genes are TRBV11-2 and TRBJ2-7; 9 positions agree with TRBD1. The V segment lost 5 bases and the J segment 0 bases; nucleotides outside the gene matches: 8. CDR3 length: 16 residues. Germline CDR1 reads SGHAT; CDR2 reads FQNNGV. The CDR3 nucleotides are TGTGCCAGCAGCCTAGGACAGGGGCCCCCCTCCTACGAGCAGTACTTC. It is translated as CASSLGQGPPSYEQYF.

This chain links TRBV19 with TRBJ2-4, with 8 bases that match TRBD1. The germline V gene has CDR1 LNHDA and CDR2 SQIVND (reference sequence). This CDR3 is 11 amino acids long. Losses at the gene ends were 7 bases for V and 10 bases for J; bases not matched to a gene: 3. The CDR3 reads CASIGDRIQYF. CDR3 sequence (DNA): TGTGCCAGTATTGGGGACAGGATTCAGTACTTC.

The rearrangement links TRBV27 to TRBJ1-1; TRBD1 matches 9 bases. This CDR3 spans 15 amino acids. CDR1 and CDR2 (germline): MNHEY, SMNVEV (reference sequence). V trimming: 1 base; J trimming: 4 bases; junction bases outside the gene matches: 4. The CDR3 nucleotides read TGTGCCAGCAGTTTATTGCGACAGGGGGGCACTGAAGCTTTCTTT. This gives the protein CASSLLRQGGTEAFF.

This chain uses TRBV6-5 with TRBJ1-2; 9 bases agree with TRBD1. Germline V gene data show CDR1 as MNHEY and CDR2 as SVGAGI. The CDR3 loop spans 13 amino acids. After removal of 5 bases from V and 6 bases from J, the junction contained 4 bases not matched to a gene. CDR3 amino acids: CASSIQGADGYTF. DNA for the CDR3: TGTGCCAGCAGTATACAGGGGGCAGATGGCTACACCTTC.

The J gene is TRBJ1-2, the V gene TRBV14; TRBD1 might be the D (5 bases). The CDR3 has 13 residues. The germline gives CDR1 SGHDN, CDR2 FVKESK. The germline V and J ends were trimmed by 3 bases and 7 bases, with 12 bases remaining between them. The CDR3 loop is CASSHRGSGGYTF. CDR3 nucleotides: TGTGCCAGCAGCCACCGGGGGTCGGGTGGCTACACCTTC.

The chain recombines TRBV6-5 with TRBJ1-2; D not certain. This CDR3 has 12 residues. Germline CDR1 is MNHEY and CDR2 is SVGAGI. V was pared by 6 bases and J by 8 bases, with 13 bases between. The chain's CDR3 is CASRESARGYTF. CDR3 sequence (DNA): TGTGCCAGCAGAGAGTCCGCTAGAGGCTACACCTTC.

V and J are TRBV3-1 (or the pseudogene TRBV3-2) and TRBJ1-5; D gene ambiguous. Trimming took off 1 base at V and 2 bases at J, with 6 bases between the two ends. Looked up from germline, CDR1 is LGHDT and CDR2 is YNNKEL (reference sequence). CDR3 length: 14 amino acids. CDR3 residues: CASSQASGNQPQHF. As DNA, the CDR3 is TGTGCCAGCAGCCAAGCTTCGGGCAATCAGCCCCAGCATTTT.

The V call is TRBV24-1, the J call TRBJ2-7; TRBD1 agrees at 9 bases. Germline CDR1 KGHDR, CDR2 SFDVKD. V shed 4 bases, J shed 1 base, and the junction held 4 bases outside the gene matches. CDR3 length equals 15 residues. CDR3 sequence (DNA): TGTGCCACCAGTGACGGGACAGGGAAGTCCTACGAGCAGTACTTC. Protein product: CATSDGTGKSYEQYF.